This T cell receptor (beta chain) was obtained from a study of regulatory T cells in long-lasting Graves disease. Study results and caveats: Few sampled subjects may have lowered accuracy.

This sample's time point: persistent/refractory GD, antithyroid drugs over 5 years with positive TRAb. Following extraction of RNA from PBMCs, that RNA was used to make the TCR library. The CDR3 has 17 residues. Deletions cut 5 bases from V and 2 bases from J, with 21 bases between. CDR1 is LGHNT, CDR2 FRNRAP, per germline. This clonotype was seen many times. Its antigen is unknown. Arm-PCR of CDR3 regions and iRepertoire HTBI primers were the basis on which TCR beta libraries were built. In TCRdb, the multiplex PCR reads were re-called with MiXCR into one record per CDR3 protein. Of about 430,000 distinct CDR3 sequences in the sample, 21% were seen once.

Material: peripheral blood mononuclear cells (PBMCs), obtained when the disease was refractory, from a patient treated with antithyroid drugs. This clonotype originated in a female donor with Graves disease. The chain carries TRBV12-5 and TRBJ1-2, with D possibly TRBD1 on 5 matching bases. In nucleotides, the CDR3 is TGTGCTAGTGGTCTTTGGCCTACCCGGGACTGGAACTATGGCTACACCTTC. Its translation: CASGLWPTRDWNYGYTF.